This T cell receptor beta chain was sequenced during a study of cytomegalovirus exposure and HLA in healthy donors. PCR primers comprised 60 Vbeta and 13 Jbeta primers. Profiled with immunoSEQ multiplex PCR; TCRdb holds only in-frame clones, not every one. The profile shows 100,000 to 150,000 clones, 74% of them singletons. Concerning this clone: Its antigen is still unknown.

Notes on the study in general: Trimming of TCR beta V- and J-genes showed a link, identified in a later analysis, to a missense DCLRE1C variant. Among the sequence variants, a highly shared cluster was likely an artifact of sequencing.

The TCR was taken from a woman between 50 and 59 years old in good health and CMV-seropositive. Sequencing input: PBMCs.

The CDR3 sequence: CASSLRVLADTQYF. The CDR3 DNA follows: TGCGCCAGCAGCTTGAGAGTGTTGGCAGATACGCAGTATTTT. The chain employs TRBV5-1 and TRBJ2-3; D call uncertain. Germline CDR1 and CDR2: SGHRS and YFSETQ. The CDR3 consists of 14 residues. Trimming left V 1 base short and J 4 bases short, with 10 bases between.